This record concerns one T cell receptor beta chain sequence. What it binds is not known. PCR used 60 Vbeta primers and 13 Jbeta primers. TCRdb keeps only in-frame clones here, not all; method: immunoSEQ multiplex PCR. There are about 150,000 clones in the sample; 80% to 90% occur only once, and about 2.1% lies in the top ten. This CDR3 is built from 17 residues. The V end was cut by 4 bases, the J end by 7 bases, with 23 bases between. From germline, CDR1 is SGHTA and CDR2 FQGNSA. This sample is drawn from a study of cytomegalovirus exposure and HLA in healthy donors. Study details: Genetic ancestry analysis placed around four fifths of the 300 to 500 donors that were genotyped in the Caucasian-associated cluster. Study-wide results and limits: Presence/absence analyses rested on an assumption that sequencing depth was roughly uniform across donors.

The TCR sequence derives from a woman under 30 in good health and CMV-seronegative. The sequenced sample consisted of PBMCs. The chain recombines TRBV7-2 with TRBJ2-1; D uncertain. CDR3 bases: TGTGCCAGCAGCTCGATCCCTAGGCCTAACGTCGGGAATGAGCAGTTCTTC. The encoded protein is CASSSIPRPNVGNEQFF.